A selection of T cell receptor beta chains follows, all from one sample in a study of shared clonotypes between healthy human individuals. Using immunoSEQ multiplex PCR, the repertoire was profiled, and TCRdb retains in-frame clones only, with some absent. There are 2 million to 2.5 million clones in the sample; around 95% occur only once, and around 0.13% lies in the top ten. Source material: naive CD4+ T cells sorted from blood. These receptors all stem from a man younger than 30 in good health. The CDR3 runs from the conserved cysteine through the conserved F or W. D genes are given only for firm matches. Where a row states a size, it is once, few, many or the class of an expanded clone; other rows omit it.

v_gene: TRBV28
j_gene: TRBJ2-3
abundance: .
d_gene: TRBD1
CDR3aa: CASSRDREGDTQYF
CDR3nt: TGTGCCAGCAGCCGGGACAGGGAGGGGGATACGCAGTATTTT

v_gene: TRBV5-1
j_gene: TRBJ1-3
abundance: .
d_gene: .
CDR3aa: CASRRGADGNTIYF
CDR3nt: TGCGCCAGCAGACGTGGAGCGGATGGAAACACCATATATTTT

v_gene: TRBV10-3
j_gene: TRBJ2-3
abundance: .
d_gene: .
CDR3aa: CAISESEGDTQYF
CDR3nt: TGTGCCATCAGTGAGTCGGAAGGTGATACGCAGTATTTT

v_gene: TRBV20-1
j_gene: TRBJ2-1
abundance: .
d_gene: .
CDR3aa: CSARLNKEQFF
CDR3nt: TGCAGTGCTAGACTTAACAAAGAGCAGTTCTTC

v_gene: TRBV18
j_gene: TRBJ1-1
abundance: once
d_gene: TRBD1
CDR3aa: CASSSDPGTGLRKLMNTEAFF
CDR3nt: TGTGCCAGCTCATCAGATCCCGGGACAGGGTTAAGAAAGTTGATGAACACTGAAGCTTTCTTT

v_gene: TRBV18
j_gene: TRBJ1-4
abundance: .
d_gene: .
CDR3aa: CASSPSATNEKLFF
CDR3nt: TGTGCCAGCTCACCGAGTGCAACTAATGAAAAACTGTTTTTT

v_gene: TRBV19
j_gene: TRBJ1-5
abundance: .
d_gene: .
CDR3aa: CASSGGRVRPQHF
CDR3nt: TGTGCCAGTAGTGGAGGGAGGGTTCGCCCCCAGCATTTT

v_gene: TRBV4-3
j_gene: TRBJ2-5
abundance: .
d_gene: .
CDR3aa: CASSQGGTSEETQYF
CDR3nt: TGCGCCAGCAGCCAAGGTGGCACTAGTGAAGAGACCCAGTACTTC

v_gene: TRBV7-9
j_gene: TRBJ1-5
abundance: .
d_gene: .
CDR3aa: CASSSVTGVEPQHF
CDR3nt: TGTGCCAGCAGCTCGGTGACGGGTGTGGAGCCCCAGCATTTT

v_gene: TRBV5-4
j_gene: TRBJ2-5
abundance: .
d_gene: .
CDR3aa: CASSEVLRGETQYF
CDR3nt: TGTGCCAGCTCCGAAGTCCTCCGGGGGGAGACCCAGTACTTC

v_gene: TRBV5-4
j_gene: TRBJ2-7
abundance: .
d_gene: .
CDR3aa: CASSVDSLEQYF
CDR3nt: TGTGCCAGCAGCGTGGACTCCCTCGAGCAGTACTTC

v_gene: TRBV4-1
j_gene: TRBJ2-1
abundance: .
d_gene: .
CDR3aa: CASSQDPRYNEQFF
CDR3nt: TGCGCCAGCAGCCAAGATCCCAGGTACAATGAGCAGTTCTTC

v_gene: TRBV15
j_gene: TRBJ2-2
abundance: .
d_gene: TRBD2
CDR3aa: CATSGGLAGGSNTGELFF
CDR3nt: TGTGCCACCAGCGGGGGACTAGCGGGGGGCTCGAACACCGGGGAGCTGTTTTTT

v_gene: TRBV5-1
j_gene: TRBJ2-3
abundance: .
d_gene: .
CDR3aa: CASSPLRRTDTQYF
CDR3nt: TGCGCCAGCAGCCCGCTTCGGCGCACAGATACGCAGTATTTT

v_gene: TRBV6-5
j_gene: TRBJ2-7
abundance: .
d_gene: .
CDR3aa: CASSYAGPYEQYF
CDR3nt: TGTGCCAGCAGTTATGCGGGACCCTACGAGCAGTACTTC

v_gene: TRBV25-1
j_gene: TRBJ1-1
abundance: few
d_gene: TRBD1
CDR3aa: CASGRGQGASNTEAFF
CDR3nt: TGTGCCAGCGGGAGGGGACAGGGGGCTTCGAACACTGAAGCTTTCTTT

v_gene: TRBV7-3
j_gene: TRBJ1-1
abundance: .
d_gene: .
CDR3aa: CASSLGMNTEAFF
CDR3nt: TGTGCCAGCAGCTTAGGAATGAACACTGAAGCTTTCTTT

v_gene: TRBV5-1
j_gene: TRBJ2-7
abundance: .
d_gene: .
CDR3aa: CASRRALDHEQYF
CDR3nt: TGCGCCAGCAGGAGGGCGTTAGATCACGAGCAGTACTTC

v_gene: TRBV5-1
j_gene: TRBJ2-7
abundance: .
d_gene: TRBD1
CDR3aa: CASSLLGQGSYEQYF
CDR3nt: TGCGCCAGCAGCTTGTTGGGACAGGGCTCCTACGAGCAGTACTTC

v_gene: TRBV6-6
j_gene: TRBJ1-1
abundance: .
d_gene: .
CDR3aa: CASSYEVLMNTEAFF
CDR3nt: TGTGCCAGCAGTTACGAGGTGTTGATGAACACTGAAGCTTTCTTT

v_gene: TRBV30
j_gene: TRBJ2-6
abundance: .
d_gene: TRBD1
CDR3aa: CAWRSGQANSGANVLTF
CDR3nt: TGTGCCTGGAGGTCTGGACAGGCGAACTCTGGGGCCAACGTCCTGACTTTC

v_gene: TRBV5-6
j_gene: TRBJ2-5
abundance: .
d_gene: .
CDR3aa: CASSLDRGGQETQYF
CDR3nt: TGTGCCAGCAGCTTAGACAGAGGGGGCCAAGAGACCCAGTACTTC

v_gene: TRBV5-4
j_gene: TRBJ2-5
abundance: .
d_gene: .
CDR3aa: CASRREGVKTQYF
CDR3nt: TGTGCCAGCAGGCGTGAAGGCGTAAAGACCCAGTACTTC

v_gene: TRBV25-1
j_gene: TRBJ2-5
abundance: .
d_gene: .
CDR3aa: CASSVLGQGGETQYF
CDR3nt: TGTGCCAGCAGTGTCCTGGGGCAGGGGGGAGAGACCCAGTACTTC

v_gene: TRBV7-9
j_gene: TRBJ2-7
abundance: .
d_gene: .
CDR3aa: CASSLAGIRSYEQYF
CDR3nt: TGTGCCAGCAGCTTAGCAGGGATAAGATCCTACGAGCAGTACTTC

v_gene: TRBV30
j_gene: TRBJ1-5
abundance: .
d_gene: .
CDR3aa: CAWSVPGGNQPQHF
CDR3nt: TGTGCCTGGAGTGTCCCTGGGGGCAATCAGCCCCAGCATTTT

v_gene: TRBV10-3
j_gene: TRBJ1-3
abundance: once
d_gene: .
CDR3aa: CATMGQLSGNTIYF
CDR3nt: TGTGCCACCATGGGACAACTCTCTGGAAACACCATATATTTT

v_gene: TRBV12-5
j_gene: TRBJ2-5
abundance: .
d_gene: .
CDR3aa: CASGSRGGGTQETQYF
CDR3nt: TGTGCTAGTGGCTCGAGGGGGGGAGGCACCCAAGAGACCCAGTACTTC

v_gene: TRBV28
j_gene: TRBJ1-2
abundance: .
d_gene: .
CDR3aa: CASTRRTSYPWGGYTF
CDR3nt: TGTGCCAGCACCCGGAGGACATCCTACCCATGGGGGGGCTACACCTTC

v_gene: TRBV7-2
j_gene: TRBJ1-5
abundance: once
d_gene: TRBD1
CDR3aa: CASSADRGHQPQHF
CDR3nt: TGTGCCAGCAGCGCAGACAGGGGGCATCAGCCCCAGCATTTT

v_gene: TRBV11-3
j_gene: TRBJ2-1
abundance: .
d_gene: .
CDR3aa: CASSFRGVGSYNEQFF
CDR3nt: TGTGCCAGCAGCTTTCGGGGAGTTGGCTCCTACAATGAGCAGTTCTTC

v_gene: TRBV7-2
j_gene: TRBJ1-3
abundance: .
d_gene: .
CDR3aa: CASSFGDSGNTIYF
CDR3nt: TGTGCCAGCAGCTTCGGGGACTCCGGAAACACCATATATTTT

v_gene: TRBV28
j_gene: TRBJ1-6
abundance: .
d_gene: .
CDR3aa: CASKGSSYNSPLHF
CDR3nt: TGTGCCAGCAAGGGGAGCTCCTATAATTCACCCCTCCACTTT

v_gene: TRBV7-9
j_gene: TRBJ2-5
abundance: .
d_gene: .
CDR3aa: CASSTSTPGRQETQYF
CDR3nt: TGTGCCAGCAGCACCTCGACCCCGGGCCGCCAAGAGACCCAGTACTTC

v_gene: TRBV19
j_gene: TRBJ1-2
abundance: few
d_gene: .
CDR3aa: CASSGVQVNYGYTF
CDR3nt: TGTGCCAGTAGTGGGGTACAGGTGAACTATGGCTACACCTTC

v_gene: TRBV5-1
j_gene: TRBJ2-1
abundance: .
d_gene: TRBD2
CDR3aa: CASTPAGGLNEQFF
CDR3nt: TGCGCCAGCACTCCAGCGGGAGGCCTCAATGAGCAGTTCTTC

v_gene: TRBV5-8
j_gene: TRBJ1-6
abundance: .
d_gene: .
CDR3aa: CASTRLGNNSPLHF
CDR3nt: TGTGCCAGCACCCGACTGGGGAATAATTCACCCCTCCACTTT

v_gene: TRBV15
j_gene: TRBJ1-6
abundance: .
d_gene: .
CDR3aa: CATSRGIGTGLNNSPLHF
CDR3nt: TGTGCCACCAGCAGAGGGATCGGTACAGGGCTAAATAATTCACCCCTCCACTTT

v_gene: TRBV5-4
j_gene: TRBJ2-5
abundance: once
d_gene: TRBD2
CDR3aa: CATRAGDFRETQYF
CDR3nt: TGTGCCACCCGAGCGGGAGATTTTCGGGAGACCCAGTACTTC

v_gene: TRBV14
j_gene: TRBJ2-1
abundance: once
d_gene: TRBD2
CDR3aa: CASSRTSGRALYNEQFF
CDR3nt: TGTGCCAGCAGCCGTACTAGCGGGAGGGCCCTTTACAATGAGCAGTTCTTC